This T cell receptor beta chain was sequenced in a study of T cell responses to AZD1222 COVID-19 vaccine. Profiling relied on immunoSEQ multiplex PCR, and the TCRdb table lists in-frame clones only, not all of them. The data contain fewer than 120,000 clones, over 85% of them singletons. Both about-4-week and about-12-week second-dose recipients were combined. As for this clone: Its cognate antigen is unknown.

Study-wide results and limits: At 160-218 and 743-854, vaccine-associated CD4 TCRs were dominant, and they spanned spike. Mostly white British, mostly female donors; authors suggested clonal diversity may be underestimated. Unmutated variant regions are reportedly the target of nearly half of TCRs that are spike-specific.

The CDR3 length is 16 residues. Germline CDR1 is SEHNR and CDR2 is FQNEAQ (reference sequence). V dropped 5 bases and J dropped 0 bases, with 11 bases sitting between them. Source: peripheral blood, taken 28 days after the second AZD1222 dose. The rearrangement links TRBV7-9 to TRBJ1-6, with D tentatively TRBD1 (5 bases). The sequence came from an adult who received the AZD1222 COVID-19 vaccine. CDR3: CASSTQGSSYNSPLHF. The DNA for the CDR3 is TGTGCCAGCAGCACGCAGGGAAGCTCCTATAATTCACCCCTCCACTTT. The full variable domain, its missing parts supplied by reference TRBV7-9 and TRBJ1-6, is DTGVSQNPRHKITKRGQNVTFRCDPISEHNRLYWYRQTLGQGPEFLTYFQNEAQLEKSRLLSDRFSAERPKGSFSTLEIQRTEQGDSAMYLCASSTQGSSYNSPLHFGNGTRLTVT.